The clone carrying this TCR beta chain was found a few times. Its antigen is unidentified. This likely came from a read error, as a far larger clone is one base away. Produced via immunoSEQ multiplex PCR; TCRdb's table is partial and in-frame only. Seen here are around 990,000 clones, 77% observed once, and the top ten hold roughly 0.83%. This CDR3 has 11 amino acids. V dropped 9 bases and J dropped 10 bases, with 12 bases sitting between them. Germline loops: CDR1 SNHLY, CDR2 FYNNEI. This specimen belongs to a study of shared clonotypes between healthy human individuals. General study findings and limits: Large depth notwithstanding, sorted-subset sequencing proved incomplete by rarefaction. The sharing of approximately 5.1% of naive CD4 clonotypes was seen across a handful of donors.

This chain joins TRBV2 and TRBJ1-4; weak D call: TRBD1 (5 bases). This receptor was obtained from a man younger than 35 in good health. Some clones in this sample may be carry-over from other donors' samples. The specimen was memory CD4+ T cells from PBMCs. Subset indicated: CD45RA-negative fraction. CDR3 bases: TGTGCCAGTCAGGGTTATGGAAAACTGTTTTTT. Translation gives CASQGYGKLFF. Complete variable domain (other parts from reference TRBV2 and TRBJ1-4): EPEVTQTPSHQVTQMGQEVILRCVPISNHLYFYWYRQILGQKVEFLVSFYNNEISEKSEIFDDQFSVERPDGSNFTLKIRSTKLEDSAMYFCASQGYGKLFFGSGTQLSVL.